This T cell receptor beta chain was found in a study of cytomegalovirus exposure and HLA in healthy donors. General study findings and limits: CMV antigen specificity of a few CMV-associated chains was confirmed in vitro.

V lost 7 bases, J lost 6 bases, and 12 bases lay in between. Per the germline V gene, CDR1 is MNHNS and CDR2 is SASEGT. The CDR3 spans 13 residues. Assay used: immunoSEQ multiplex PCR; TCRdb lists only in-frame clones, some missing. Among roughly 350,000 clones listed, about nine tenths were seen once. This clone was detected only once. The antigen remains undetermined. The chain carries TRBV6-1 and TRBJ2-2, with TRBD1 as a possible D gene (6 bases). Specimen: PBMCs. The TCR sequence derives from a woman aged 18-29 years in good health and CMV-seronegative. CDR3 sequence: CASNRESSGELFF. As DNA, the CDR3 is TGTGCCAGCAACAGGGAATCTTCCGGGGAGCTGTTTTTT.